This TCR beta chain was sequenced in a study of blood T cell repertoires in COVID-19. Across the study: T cells, B-cell-depleted T cells, or PBMCs provided the cDNA or gDNA that served as material.

Profiled with immunoSEQ multiplex PCR; TCRdb holds only in-frame clones, not every one. Here the sample spans 90,000 to 150,000 clones, roughly 88% being singletons. Germline V lookup: CDR1 ENHRY, CDR2 SYGVKD. The CDR3 is 14 amino acids. Between the trimmed V and J ends, which lost 8 bases and 5 bases, there was a span of 17 bases. V and J are TRBV10-3 and TRBJ2-3; maybe TRBD2 (7 bases). The specimen was peripheral blood. This TCR was recovered from a woman aged 50 to 60 with active or convalescent COVID-19. CDR3 protein: CAILGGREKDTQYF. The CDR3 nucleotides read TGTGCCATCCTAGGGGGGCGGGAGAAAGATACGCAGTATTTT.